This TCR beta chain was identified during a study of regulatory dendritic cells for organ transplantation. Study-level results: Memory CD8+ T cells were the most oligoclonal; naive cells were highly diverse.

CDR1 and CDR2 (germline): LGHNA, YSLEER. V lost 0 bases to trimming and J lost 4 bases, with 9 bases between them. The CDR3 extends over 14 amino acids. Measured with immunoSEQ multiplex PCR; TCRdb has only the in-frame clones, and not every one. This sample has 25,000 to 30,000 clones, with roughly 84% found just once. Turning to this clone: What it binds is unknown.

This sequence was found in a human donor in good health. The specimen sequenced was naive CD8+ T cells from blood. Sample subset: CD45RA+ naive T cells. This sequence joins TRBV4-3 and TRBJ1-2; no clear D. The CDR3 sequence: CASSQDGEGYGYTF. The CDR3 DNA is TGCGCCAGCAGCCAAGATGGAGAAGGCTATGGCTACACCTTC.